Listed here are 30 T cell receptor beta chains from one sample, sequenced in a study of Graves' ophthalmopathy and Graves' hyperthyroidism. CDR3 regions of TCR beta were amplified from RNA transcripts. First-round RT-PCR used HTBI primers; second-round multiplex PCR followed. TCRdb re-called the multiplex PCR reads with MiXCR, one entry per CDR3 protein. The repertoire consists of 650,000 to 900,000 distinct CDR3 sequences, with 35% to 50% occurring once and the leading ten covering approximately 43%. Sequenced: peripheral blood. Receptors were obtained from an adult man with Graves' ophthalmopathy.

The chain carries TRBV12-3 or TRBV12-4 and TRBJ1-2; 11 bases map to TRBD1. This CDR3 comprises 15 residues. The trim removed 5 bases at V and 0 bases at J, leaving 2 bases unmatched. In nucleotides, the CDR3 is TGTGCCAGCAGTGGACAGGGGGCAGCTAACTATGGCTACACCTTC. Translating gives CASSGQGAANYGYTF.

In this sample, this clonotype turned up a few times. The rearrangement links TRBV29-1 to TRBJ2-7; D possibly corresponds to TRBD2 (5 bases). The CDR3 sequence is 11 residues long. In germline, CDR1 is SQVTM, CDR2 ANQGSEA. Trimming stripped 6 bases from V and 3 bases from J, with 9 bases between. CDR3 amino acids: CSVGRNYEQYF. The DNA for the CDR3 is TGCAGCGTGGGGAGAAACTACGAGCAGTACTTC.

This clonotype showed up many times. The chain uses TRBV7-9 and TRBJ2-7, with 10 bases aligning to TRBD2. Germline V gene data show CDR1 as SEHNR and CDR2 as FQNEAQ (reference sequence). The CDR3 runs 15 residues. With V trimmed by 5 bases and J by 7 bases, 11 bases remained unmatched. CDR3 DNA sequence: TGTGCCAGCAGCAAGCCGGGACTAGCGAATCGGGAGCAGTACTTC. It translates to CASSKPGLANREQYF.

Worth noting for this clonotype: It may be a read error: a sequence one base away is much more abundant. The rearrangement links TRBV2 to TRBJ2-7; TRBD1 might be the D (6 bases). The CDR3 spans 14 residues. Looked up from germline, CDR1 is SNHLY and CDR2 is FYNNEI. The CDR3 DNA reads TGTGCCGGCAGTGGATTGCAGGGGAATCACGAGCAGTACTTC. Translating gives CAGSGLQGNHEQYF.

This chain uses TRBV10-3 with TRBJ1-5, with 7 nucleotides matching TRBD1. Losses at the gene ends were 10 bases for V and 0 bases for J; bases not matched to a gene: 9. The CDR3 has 15 residues. Germline-derived CDR1 and CDR2 are ENHRY and SYGVKD. CDR3 region: CASRIDRVSNQPQHF. The CDR3 DNA reads TGTGCCAGCAGGATCGACAGGGTTAGCAATCAGCCCCAGCATTTT.

This clonotype was recorded at least ten times. The chain employs TRBV24-1 and TRBJ1-1; D not certain. This CDR3 has 12 amino acids. Germline values: CDR1 KGHDR, CDR2 SFDVKD. Trimming left V 7 bases short and J 4 bases short, with 9 bases between. The CDR3 DNA reads TGTGCCACCAGGGGTAAGGGCACTGAAGCTTTCTTT. It specifies CATRGKGTEAFF.

The rearrangement joins TRBV7-2 to TRBJ1-1; no firm D call. V was clipped by 4 bases and J by 2 bases, with 17 bases between them. This CDR3 spans 16 amino acids. Germline assignment: CDR1 SGHTA and CDR2 FQGNSA. CDR3 in amino acids: CASSSGRLGPNTEAFF. The CDR3 DNA reads TGTGCCAGCAGCTCGGGCCGACTCGGACCCAACACTGAAGCTTTCTTT.

Concerning this clonotype: With a much larger clone just one base away, this may be a read error. The chain has TRBV12-3 or TRBV12-4 and TRBJ1-1; D is perhaps TRBD1 (6 bases). CDR3 length equals 13 residues. V was trimmed by 6 bases and J by 10 bases, leaving 18 bases between them. The CDR3 DNA reads TGTGCCAGCAGGCCACAGGGAGGTAGGAGAGCTTTCTTT. Translating it yields CASRPQGGRRAFF.

At least ten counts were recorded for this clonotype. The V call is TRBV29-1, the J call TRBJ1-1; D is ambiguous. CDR1 and CDR2 from the germline V gene are SQVTM and ANQGSEA. The V gene lost 0 bases and the J gene lost 11 bases, with 10 bases spanning the gap. This CDR3 region has 11 residues. The CDR3 sequence: CSVEELGKAFF. In DNA, the CDR3 is TGCAGCGTTGAAGAACTGGGGAAGGCTTTCTTT.

This clonotype was observed many times. V usage is TRBV2 and J usage is TRBJ1-6, with TRBD1 matching 8 bases. Unmatched junction bases numbered 6, after V lost 5 bases and J lost 6 bases. The CDR3 is made up of 15 amino acids. Germline assignment: CDR1 SNHLY and CDR2 FYNNEI. CDR3: CASSPRTGSNSPLHF. CDR3 sequence (DNA): TGTGCCAGCAGTCCGCGGACAGGGTCTAATTCACCCCTCCACTTT.

In its sample, this clonotype was seen a few times. CDR3 region: CSAEWTGTTGNTIYF. The CDR3, as DNA: TGCAGTGCTGAATGGACAGGGACTACCGGAAACACCATATATTTT. This rearrangement joins TRBV20-1 to TRBJ1-3; 8 bases fit TRBD1. With 5 bases clipped from V and 4 bases from J, the junction kept 10 bases outside the gene matches. The CDR3 runs 15 residues. The germline V gene encodes CDR1 DFQATT and CDR2 SNEGSKA (reference sequence).

This clonotype was found many times. V is TRBV10-3 and J is TRBJ1-2; D is undetermined. V gave up 9 bases and J gave up 6 bases, with 17 bases separating them. Germline loops: CDR1 ENHRY, CDR2 SYGVKD. The CDR3 totals 13 residues. CDR3 sequence reads: CAIKRQEANGYTF. The CDR3 bases are TGTGCCATAAAACGCCAAGAGGCGAATGGCTACACCTTC.

About this clonotype itself: Given the absence of the conserved phenylalanine or tryptophan at the CDR3 end, a read error is likely. Because the CDR3's place on the DNA is in doubt, the DNA is left out and the CDR3 is given as listed by TCRdb. CDR3 loop: CAISEAGT. The rearrangement uses TRBV10-3 and TRBJ2-5; the table's D call of TRBD1 was not tested on the DNA. CDR1 is ENHRY and CDR2 is SYGVKD in the germline V gene. The CDR3 length is 8 residues, termini included.

Ten or more counts support this clonotype. The genes are TRBV2 and TRBJ1-2; the D is unclear. The CDR3 is 12 residues long. Germline-derived CDR1 and CDR2 are SNHLY and FYNNEI. Trimming pared 0 bases from V and 8 bases from J, leaving 7 bases between. The CDR3 region has the DNA TGTGCCAGCAGTGAAGCGCTGGAAGGCTACACCTTC. Its protein product is CASSEALEGYTF.

This clonotype was recorded many times. CDR3 in amino acids: CSAGEGLQNTEAFF. CDR3 coding DNA: TGCAGCGCCGGGGAGGGACTCCAGAACACTGAAGCTTTCTTT. The V and J genes are TRBV29-1 and TRBJ1-1; D might be TRBD1 (5 bases). Trimming left V 7 bases short and J 1 base short, with 16 bases between. Germline V gives CDR1 SQVTM, CDR2 ANQGSEA. The CDR3 runs 14 residues.

As concerns this clonotype: Being one base from a much bigger clone, this may be a read error. The chain employs TRBV29-1 and TRBJ2-7, with a weak D call TRBD2 (7 bases). The length of the CDR3 is 14 residues. Germline CDR1 is SQVTM and CDR2 is ANQGSEA. With 5 bases removed from V and 7 bases from J, the gap between germline ends came to 21 bases. The CDR3 region has the DNA TGCAGCGTTACCCGGGGGGCCGACTACAATGAGCAGTACTTC. The encoded protein is CSVTRGADYNEQYF.

The chain links TRBV19 to TRBJ2-2, with D maybe TRBD1 (5 bases). Germline CDR1 LNHDA, CDR2 SQIVND (reference sequence). The length of the CDR3 is 12 residues. Deletions cut 8 bases from V and 5 bases from J, with 9 bases between. The CDR3 DNA is TGTGCCAGTTATCAGGGTACCGGGGAGCTGTTTTTT. It yields the protein CASYQGTGELFF.

This clonotype turned up a few times. V gene TRBV4-2 combines with J gene TRBJ1-4; D not resolved. The CDR3 totals 16 residues. Germline-derived CDR1 and CDR2 are LGHNA and YNFKEQ. V was trimmed by 0 bases and J by 3 bases, leaving 11 bases between them. CDR3 region: CASSQDPDGPNEKLFF. CDR3 nucleotides: TGTGCCAGCAGCCAAGATCCTGACGGACCTAATGAAAAACTGTTTTTT.

The chain carries TRBV6-1 and TRBJ1-5; possible D gene TRBD1, 5 bases. Trimming removed 0 bases at V and 7 bases at J, with 7 bases between. This CDR3 has 13 amino acids. Germline loops: CDR1 MNHNS, CDR2 SASEGT. The CDR3 DNA reads as TGTGCCAGCAGTGAAGCACAGGTGCAGCCCCAGCATTTT. Translating gives CASSEAQVQPQHF.

Many counts were recorded for this clonotype. The chain uses TRBV7-9 and TRBJ2-2; D gene unclear. From germline, CDR1 is SEHNR and CDR2 FQNEAQ (reference sequence). Trimming stripped 1 base from V and 0 bases from J, with 6 bases between. The CDR3 consists of 15 residues. Here the CDR3 DNA reads TGTGCCAGCAGCTTAGACAGAACGAACACCGGGGAGCTGTTTTTT. This translates into CASSLDRTNTGELFF.

This chain uses TRBV25-1 with TRBJ2-3, with 9 nucleotides matching TRBD2. With V trimmed by 6 bases and J by 6 bases, 7 bases remained unmatched. The CDR3 runs 14 residues. Germline CDR1 is MGHDK and CDR2 is SYGVNS. This CDR3 is CASSYSGGRDTQYF. In DNA, the CDR3 is TGTGCCAGCAGCTATAGCGGGGGAAGGGATACGCAGTATTTT.

This clonotype occurred a few times. This rearrangement joins TRBV7-9 to TRBJ2-7, with 7 positions matching TRBD2. There are 13 residues in the CDR3. Germline CDR1 SEHNR, CDR2 FQNEAQ (reference sequence). J gave up 6 bases and V 5 bases, and 7 bases lay outside the gene matches. For the CDR3, the DNA is TGTGCCAGCAGCCCGCTGGGACTATCCGAGCAGTACTTC. Its protein product is CASSPLGLSEQYF. Using reference TRBV7-9 and TRBJ2-7 for the parts outside the CDR3, the full variable domain is DTGVSQNPRHKITKRGQNVTFRCDPISEHNRLYWYRQTLGQGPEFLTYFQNEAQLEKSRLLSDRFSAERPKGSFSTLEIQRTEQGDSAMYLCASSPLGLSEQYFGPGTRLTVT.

The V call is TRBV5-1, the J call TRBJ2-5, with D perhaps TRBD2 (7 bases). CDR3 size: 15 residues. Per germline, CDR1 SGHRS and CDR2 YFSETQ. V was trimmed by 1 base and J by 5 bases, leaving 15 bases between them. The CDR3 DNA sequence: TGCGCCAGCAGCTTGTATGGGGGGGCAGGGGAGACCCAGTACTTC. Translating gives CASSLYGGAGETQYF. Using reference TRBV5-1 and TRBJ2-5 for the parts outside the CDR3, the full variable domain is KAGVTQTPRYLIKTRGQQVTLSCSPISGHRSVSWYQQTPGQGLQFLFEYFSETQRNKGNFPGRFSGRQFSNSRSEMNVSTLELGDSALYLCASSLYGGAGETQYFGPGTRLLVL.

Here the CDR3 reads CATREYRVYEQYF. The CDR3 DNA reads TGTGCCACCCGTGAATACAGGGTCTACGAGCAGTACTTC. The chain carries TRBV10-3 and TRBJ2-7; D may be TRBD1 (6 bases). V was clipped by 10 bases and J by 3 bases, with 16 bases between them. The CDR3 consists of 13 residues. CDR1 and CDR2 (germline): ENHRY, SYGVKD.

The CDR3 coding sequence is TGTGCCACCCTGGGGGGGAGGGAGACCCAGTACTTC. This sequence encodes CATLGGRETQYF. The J gene is TRBJ2-5, the V gene TRBV6-5; 7 positions match TRBD2. Germline lookup yields CDR1 MNHEY and CDR2 SVGAGI. CDR3 length: 12 amino acids. V was clipped by 10 bases and J by 5 bases; unmatched bases: 7.

This clonotype was recorded many times. V is TRBV7-9 and J is TRBJ1-2, with D tentatively TRBD1 (6 bases). The CDR3 is made up of 14 amino acids. V was cut by 0 bases and J by 4 bases, with 9 bases left in between. Germline assignment: CDR1 SEHNR and CDR2 FQNEAQ (reference sequence). The CDR3 sequence: CASSLAGGGYGYTF. CDR3 coding DNA: TGTGCCAGCAGCTTAGCTGGGGGCGGCTATGGCTACACCTTC.

The chain links TRBV2 to TRBJ2-7; TRBD2 agrees at 8 bases. The trim removed 7 bases at V and 7 bases at J, leaving 9 bases unmatched. The CDR3 extends over 13 amino acids. Looked up from germline, CDR1 is SNHLY and CDR2 is FYNNEI. DNA for the CDR3: TGTGCCAGCACCCTCGGGGGGGTGGATGAGCAGTACTTC. Translating it yields CASTLGGVDEQYF.

V is TRBV7-2 and J is TRBJ2-7; D tentatively reads TRBD1 or TRBD2 (6 bases each). The germline V gene encodes CDR1 SGHTA and CDR2 FQGNSA. V was cut by 8 bases and J by 2 bases, with 22 bases left in between. This CDR3 is 16 amino acids long. DNA of the CDR3: TGTGCCAGCGGACTAATAACAGGGTATAGAGCCTACGAGCAGTACTTC. This translates into CASGLITGYRAYEQYF.

This clonotype was seen many times. CDR3 bases: TGCAGCCTCCTGGGCGGGGAGACCCAGTACTTC. Its protein product is CSLLGGETQYF. This chain uses TRBV29-1 with TRBJ2-5; tentative D call: TRBD2 (5 bases). Trimming took off 8 bases at V and 5 bases at J, with 12 bases between the two ends. Germline CDR1 SQVTM, CDR2 ANQGSEA. The CDR3 extends over 11 amino acids.

This clonotype was detected only once. V is TRBV25-1 and J is TRBJ1-1, with a possible D match to TRBD1 (6 bases). V lost 2 bases to trimming and J lost 6 bases, with 16 bases between them. In germline, CDR1 is MGHDK, CDR2 SYGVNS. The CDR3 runs 15 residues. The CDR3 is CASSENPPGDPEAFF. The DNA of the CDR3 is TGTGCCAGCAGTGAAAATCCCCCAGGGGACCCTGAAGCTTTCTTT.